This T cell receptor beta chain was recovered during a study of T cells in Graves' hyperthyroidism and ophthalmopathy. RNA transcripts gave rise to amplified TCR beta CDR3 regions. HTBI primers drove first-round RT-PCR of the TCR CDR3. TCRdb independently ran MiXCR on the multiplex PCR reads; one entry per CDR3 protein. The sample lists approximately 640,000 distinct CDR3 sequences; roughly 15% were seen once. The sample holds many counts of this clonotype. What it binds is unknown. The germline CDR1 and CDR2 sequences are SGHRS and YFSETQ. The CDR3 spans 16 residues. V lost 3 bases to trimming and J lost 15 bases; unmatched junction nucleotides: 12. Study-wide results and limits: Ophthalmopathy onset followed model prediction by a median roughly 6.5 months.

The chain links TRBV5-1 to TRBJ2-1; 16 bases line up with TRBD2. The receptor comes from a woman in her thirties with Graves' hyperthyroidism. The sequencing sample was made of blood. CDR3 loop: CASSSRPGLAGGEGFF. The CDR3 DNA follows: TGCGCCAGCAGCTCACGACCGGGACTAGCGGGAGGGGAAGGGTTCTTC.